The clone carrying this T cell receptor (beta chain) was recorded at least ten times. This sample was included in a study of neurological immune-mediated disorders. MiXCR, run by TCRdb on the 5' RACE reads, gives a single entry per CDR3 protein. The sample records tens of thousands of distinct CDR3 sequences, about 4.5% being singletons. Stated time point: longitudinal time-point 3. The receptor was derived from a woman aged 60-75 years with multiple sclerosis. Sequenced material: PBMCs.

Here the CDR3 DNA reads TGTGCCAGCACTGCTAAGGGACAGTACACAGATACGCAGTATTTT. Protein sequence: CASTAKGQYTDTQYF. The rearrangement uses TRBV12-3 or TRBV12-4 and TRBJ2-3; 7 bases align to TRBD1. V gave up 7 bases and J gave up 2 bases; unmatched junction bases: 9. This CDR3 spans 15 amino acids.